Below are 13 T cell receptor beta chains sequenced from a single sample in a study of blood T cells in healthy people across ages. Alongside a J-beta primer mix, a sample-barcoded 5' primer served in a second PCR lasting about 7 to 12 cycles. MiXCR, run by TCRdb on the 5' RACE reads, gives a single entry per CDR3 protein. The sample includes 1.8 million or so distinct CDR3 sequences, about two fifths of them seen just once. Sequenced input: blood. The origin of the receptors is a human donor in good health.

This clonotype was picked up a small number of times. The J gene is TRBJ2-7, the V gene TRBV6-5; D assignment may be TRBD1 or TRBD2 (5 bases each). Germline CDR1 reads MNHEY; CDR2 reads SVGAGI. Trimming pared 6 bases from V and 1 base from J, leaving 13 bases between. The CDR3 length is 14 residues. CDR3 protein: CASRFRDASYEQYF. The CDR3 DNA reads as TGTGCCAGCAGATTCCGGGACGCTTCCTACGAGCAGTACTTC.

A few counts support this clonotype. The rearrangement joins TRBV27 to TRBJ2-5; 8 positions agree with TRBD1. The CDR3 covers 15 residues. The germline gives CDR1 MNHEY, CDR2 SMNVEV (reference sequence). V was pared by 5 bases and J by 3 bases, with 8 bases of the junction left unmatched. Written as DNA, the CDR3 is TGTGCCAGCAGTGTTACAGGGGGTTGGGAAGAGACCCAGTACTTC. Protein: CASSVTGGWEETQYF.

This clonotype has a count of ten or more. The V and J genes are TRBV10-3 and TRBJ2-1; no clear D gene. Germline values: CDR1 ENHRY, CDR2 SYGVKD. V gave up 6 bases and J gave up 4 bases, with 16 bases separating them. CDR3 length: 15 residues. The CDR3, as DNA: TGTGCCATCAGAGCCAGCACCCCCAGATACAATGAGCAGTTCTTC. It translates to CAIRASTPRYNEQFF.

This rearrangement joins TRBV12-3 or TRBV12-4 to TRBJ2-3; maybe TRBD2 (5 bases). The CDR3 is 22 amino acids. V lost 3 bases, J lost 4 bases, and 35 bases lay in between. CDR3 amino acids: CASSFGYQLAGGTCSSADTQYF. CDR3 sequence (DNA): TGTGCCAGCAGTTTTGGTTATCAATTGGCGGGTGGCACGTGCTCGAGCGCAGATACGCAGTATTTT.

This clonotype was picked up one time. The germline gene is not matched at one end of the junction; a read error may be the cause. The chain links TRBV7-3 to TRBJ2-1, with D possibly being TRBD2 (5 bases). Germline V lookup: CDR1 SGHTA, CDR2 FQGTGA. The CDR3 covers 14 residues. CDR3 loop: CAGSPRLGSGEQFF. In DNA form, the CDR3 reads TGTGCCGGCAGCCCCCGGTTGGGGAGCGGTGAGCAGTTCTTC.

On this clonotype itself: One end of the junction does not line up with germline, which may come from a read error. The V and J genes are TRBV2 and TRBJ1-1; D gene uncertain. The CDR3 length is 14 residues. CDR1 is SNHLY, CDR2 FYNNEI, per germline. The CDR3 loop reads CASSDWQVTTEAFF. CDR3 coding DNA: TGTGCCAGCAGTGATTGGCAGGTTACGACTGAGGCTTTCTTT. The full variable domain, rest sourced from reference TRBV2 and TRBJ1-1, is EPEVTQTPSHQVTQMGQEVILRCVPISNHLYFYWYRQILGQKVEFLVSFYNNEISEKSEIFDDQFSVERPDGSNFTLKIRSTKLEDSAMYFCASSDWQVTTEAFFGQGTRLTVV.

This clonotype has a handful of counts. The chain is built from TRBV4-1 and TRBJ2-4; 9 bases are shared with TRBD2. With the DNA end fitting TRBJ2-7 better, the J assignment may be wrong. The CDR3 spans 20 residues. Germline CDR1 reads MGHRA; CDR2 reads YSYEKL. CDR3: CASSQGRELAGSPTGGEQYF. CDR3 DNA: TGCGCCAGCAGCCAAGGGCGGGAACTAGCGGGTTCTCCAACCGGGGGCGAGCAGTACTTC.

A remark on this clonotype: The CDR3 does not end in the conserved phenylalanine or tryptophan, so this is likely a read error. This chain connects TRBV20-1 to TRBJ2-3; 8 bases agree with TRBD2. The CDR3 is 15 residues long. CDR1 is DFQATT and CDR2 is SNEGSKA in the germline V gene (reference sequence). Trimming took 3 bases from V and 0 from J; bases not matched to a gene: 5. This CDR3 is CSASRPGGSTDTQYY. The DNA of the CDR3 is TGCAGTGCTAGTCGGCCGGGGGGGAGCACAGATACGCAGTATTAT.

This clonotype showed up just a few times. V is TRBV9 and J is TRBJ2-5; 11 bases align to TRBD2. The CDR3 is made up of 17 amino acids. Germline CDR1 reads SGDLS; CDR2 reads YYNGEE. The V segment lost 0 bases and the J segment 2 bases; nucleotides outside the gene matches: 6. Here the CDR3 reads CASSVERGLADQETQYF. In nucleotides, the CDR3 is TGTGCCAGCAGCGTAGAACGGGGACTAGCGGATCAAGAGACCCAGTACTTC. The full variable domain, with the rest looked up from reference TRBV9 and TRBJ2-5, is DSGVTQTPKHLITATGQRVTLRCSPRSGDLSVYWYQQSLDQGLQFLIQYYNGEERAKGNILERFSAQQFPDLHSELNLSSLELGDSALYFCASSVERGLADQETQYFGPGTRLLVL.

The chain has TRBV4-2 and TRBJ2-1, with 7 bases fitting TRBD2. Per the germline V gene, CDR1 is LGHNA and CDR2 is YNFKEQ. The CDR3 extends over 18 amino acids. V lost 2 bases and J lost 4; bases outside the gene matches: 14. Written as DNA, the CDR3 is TGTGCCAGCAGCCAAATGGCGTCTTTTGGGGGGGGATACAATGAGCAGTTCTTC. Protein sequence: CASSQMASFGGGYNEQFF.

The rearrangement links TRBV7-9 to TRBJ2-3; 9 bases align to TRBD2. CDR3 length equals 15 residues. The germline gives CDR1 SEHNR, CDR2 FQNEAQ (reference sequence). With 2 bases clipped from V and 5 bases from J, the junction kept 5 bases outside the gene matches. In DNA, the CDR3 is TGTGCCAGCAGCTTACAGGCGGGGGGGCAAGATACGCAGTATTTT. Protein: CASSLQAGGQDTQYF.

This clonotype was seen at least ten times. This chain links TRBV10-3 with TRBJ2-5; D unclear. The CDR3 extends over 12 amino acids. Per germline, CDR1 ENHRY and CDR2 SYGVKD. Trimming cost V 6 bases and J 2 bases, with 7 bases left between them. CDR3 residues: CAIRDNQETQYF. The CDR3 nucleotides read TGTGCCATCAGGGATAATCAAGAGACCCAGTACTTC.

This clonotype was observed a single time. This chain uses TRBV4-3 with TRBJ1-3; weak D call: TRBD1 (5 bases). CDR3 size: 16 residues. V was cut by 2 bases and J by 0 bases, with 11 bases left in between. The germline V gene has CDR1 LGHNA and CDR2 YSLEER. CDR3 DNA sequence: TGCGCCAGCAGCCAAAGGGCGACAGCCTCTGGAAACACCATATATTTT. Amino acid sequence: CASSQRATASGNTIYF.